This TCR beta chain emerged from a study of radiation and T cells in renal cell carcinoma. Findings and limits, study-wide: From baseline, blood top tumor clonotypes peaked at 2 weeks post-radiation.

The germline CDR1 and CDR2 sequences are MNHEY and SVGAGI. The CDR3 spans 15 residues. The V end was cut by 0 bases, the J end by 2 bases, with 8 bases between. Sequenced by immunoSEQ multiplex PCR; TCRdb stores in-frame clones only, minus some. The sample lists roughly 160,000 clones; approximately 90% were seen once. This clone was found a few times. Its antigen is as yet unknown. Time point described: blood 4 weeks post-SBRT, at nephrectomy. Stated treatment: 15 Gy SBRT to primary tumor, nephrectomy 4 weeks later. Blood was sampled at baseline, 2 weeks and 4 weeks after SBRT. The input for sequencing was blood, taken from a patient whose treatment included radiotherapy and nephrectomy. This rearrangement joins TRBV6-5 to TRBJ1-5; D is undetermined. This clonotype was obtained from a woman aged 45-65 years with renal cell carcinoma. Here the CDR3 reads CASSYSRVGNQPQHF. The CDR3 DNA is TGTGCCAGCAGTTACTCGCGGGTCGGCAATCAGCCCCAGCATTTT.